This passage covers 28 T cell receptor beta chains from one sample sequenced in a study of beta chain features in type 1 diabetes. What was sequenced were expressed TCRB transcripts, since all of the isolated RNA had been reverse transcribed. Clones were read by immunoSEQ multiplex PCR, and TCRdb kept only the in-frame ones, dropping some. Of more than 300,000 clones listed, roughly 16% were seen once; the top ten hold 0.019%. Sequencing was done on a sample of naive CD4+ T cells from blood. Receptors were obtained from a woman younger than 35 in good health.

The genes are TRBV28 and TRBJ2-1; a possible D gene is TRBD2 (5 bases). V was cut by 7 bases and J by 7 bases, with 11 bases left in between. CDR1 and CDR2 from the germline V gene are MDHEN and SYDVKM. The CDR3 is 12 amino acids. This chain's CDR3 is CASTRTRNEQFF. CDR3 nucleotide sequence: TGTGCCAGCACCCGGACTCGGAATGAGCAGTTCTTC.

This clone occurred a few times. The rearrangement links TRBV4-2 to TRBJ2-7, with TRBD1 as a possible D gene (5 bases). This CDR3 comprises 14 residues. The germline V gene has CDR1 LGHNA and CDR2 YNFKEQ. With 1 base removed from V and 5 bases from J, the gap between germline ends came to 12 bases. DNA of the CDR3: TGTGCCAGCAGCCAAGGGCAGGGATCCGACGAGCAGTACTTC. Its protein is CASSQGQGSDEQYF.

V is TRBV28 and J is TRBJ2-5, with TRBD2 identical over 7 bases. V was pared by 8 bases and J by 5 bases, with 5 bases of the junction left unmatched. This CDR3 has 12 amino acids. The V gene's germline CDR1 is MDHEN and CDR2 SYDVKM. CDR3 nucleotide sequence: TGTGCCAGCGGACTAGTTACGGAGACCCAGTACTTC. Its protein product is CASGLVTETQYF.

V and J are TRBV29-1 and TRBJ1-1, with D unresolved. The germline gives CDR1 SQVTM, CDR2 ANQGSEA. The V and J ends lost 4 bases and 4 bases respectively, with 10 bases between them. This CDR3 comprises 12 residues. As DNA, the CDR3 is TGCAGCGTTGTAAGGGAGAGCACTGAAGCTTTCTTT. This codes for CSVVRESTEAFF.

This clone was detected a few times. The V call is TRBV4-1, the J call TRBJ2-5; D unresolved. This CDR3 is 11 amino acids long. Germline CDR1 is MGHRA and CDR2 is YSYEKL. Trimming left V 1 base short and J 7 bases short, with 4 bases between. DNA of the CDR3: TGCGCCAGCAGCCAAGTCGGGACCCAGTACTTC. Translation gives CASSQVGTQYF.

Notes on this clone: This CDR3 is also generated by other DNA sequences in the sample. This chain links TRBV5-1 with TRBJ2-2; TRBD1 might be the D (5 bases). The V gene lost 4 bases and the J gene lost 2 bases, with 9 bases spanning the gap. The CDR3 is 14 residues long. The V gene's germline CDR1 is SGHRS and CDR2 YFSETQ. DNA of the CDR3: TGCGCCAGCAGCCTCGACAGAAACACCGGGGAGCTGTTTTTT. Protein: CASSLDRNTGELFF.

This clone came up a few times. This chain uses TRBV2 with TRBJ2-7; 7 bases fit TRBD1. V shed 7 bases, J shed 0 bases, and the junction held 9 bases outside the gene matches. This CDR3 has 15 residues. The germline V gene encodes CDR1 SNHLY and CDR2 FYNNEI. The CDR3 region has the DNA TGTGCCAGCACCGGGGACAGTCCTCCCTCCTACGAGCAGTACTTC. It is translated as CASTGDSPPSYEQYF.

This clone was seen more than once but under ten times. The chain joins TRBV15 to TRBJ1-2; no reliable D call. Germline V gene lookup returns CDR1 LNHNV and CDR2 YYDKDF (reference sequence). The CDR3 sequence is 17 residues long. The V and J ends lost 0 bases and 8 bases respectively, with 22 bases between them. CDR3 sequence (DNA): TGTGCCACCAGCAGAGACATTGATTCCCAACGCAGCAGGGGCTACACCTTC. The encoded protein is CATSRDIDSQRSRGYTF.

The J gene is TRBJ2-1, the V gene TRBV29-1; no clear D. Germline CDR1 reads SQVTM; CDR2 reads ANQGSEA. V was pared by 2 bases and J by 5 bases, with 10 bases between. This CDR3 has 13 residues. The CDR3: CSVEQVINNEQFF. CDR3 sequence (DNA): TGCAGCGTTGAACAGGTCATCAACAATGAGCAGTTCTTC.

In its sample, this clone was seen a few times. The chain recombines TRBV28 with TRBJ1-1; D uncertain. V was shortened by 3 bases and J by 7 bases, with 9 bases between the two germline ends. This CDR3 contains 12 residues. Germline loops: CDR1 MDHEN, CDR2 SYDVKM. Here the CDR3 DNA reads TGTGCCAGCAGTTTCCGGGTCAGTGAAGCTTTCTTT. It codes for CASSFRVSEAFF.

V gene TRBV4-2 combines with J gene TRBJ2-3, with 7 bases fitting TRBD2. Germline V gene sequence: CDR1 LGHNA, CDR2 YNFKEQ. Trimming took 5 bases from V and 0 from J; bases not matched to a gene: 8. The CDR3 has 16 amino acids. CDR3 nucleotide sequence: TGTGCCAGCAGCAGAGAACTAGCGCCTAGCACAGATACGCAGTATTTT. Its protein product is CASSRELAPSTDTQYF.

This clone was detected a few times. This chain joins TRBV18 and TRBJ2-7, with D perhaps TRBD1 (6 bases). V shed 2 bases and J shed 0 bases, with 8 bases lying between them. CDR3 size: 14 residues. CDR1 is KGHSH, CDR2 LQKENI, per germline. The CDR3 DNA reads TGTGCCAGCTCACCAGACAGGCGCTCCTACGAGCAGTACTTC. Residues: CASSPDRRSYEQYF.

In the case of this clone: Distinct nucleotide sequences in the sample also encode this CDR3. The V and J genes are TRBV19 and TRBJ2-6; a possible D gene is TRBD2 (5 bases). Germline loops: CDR1 LNHDA, CDR2 SQIVND (reference sequence). The CDR3 is made up of 14 amino acids. Trimming removed 5 bases at V and 0 bases at J, with 5 bases between. The CDR3 bases are TGTGCCAGTAGTGAGGGCTCTGGGGCCAACGTCCTGACTTTC. This sequence encodes CASSEGSGANVLTF.

Comments on this clone: This same CDR3 is encoded by further DNA sequences in the sample. This rearrangement joins TRBV30 to TRBJ2-7, with D perhaps matching TRBD1 (6 bases). The CDR3 is 12 amino acids. Germline CDR1 reads GTSNPN; CDR2 reads SVGIG (reference sequence). V was pared by 2 bases and J by 2 bases, with 7 bases between. DNA for the CDR3: TGTGCCTGGAGTTACAGGGCCTACGAGCAGTACTTC. As protein: CAWSYRAYEQYF.

The CDR3 DNA follows: TGTGCCAGTACGTCACTAACAGATACGCAGTATTTT. Translating gives CASTSLTDTQYF. This chain links TRBV19 with TRBJ2-3; no definite D call. The germline V and J ends were trimmed by 7 bases and 3 bases, with 8 bases remaining between them. Per the germline V gene, CDR1 is LNHDA and CDR2 is SQIVND (reference sequence). The CDR3 extends over 12 amino acids.

This clone was counted only a few times. The CDR3 coding sequence is TGTGCCAGCAGCCATGGGGTTGGCAGGGGAACTCAGCCCCAGCATTTT. Amino acid sequence: CASSHGVGRGTQPQHF. The chain recombines TRBV4-2 with TRBJ1-5; tentatively, D is TRBD1 (6 bases). The CDR3 has 16 amino acids. The V gene's germline CDR1 is LGHNA and CDR2 YNFKEQ. The V end was cut by 3 bases, the J end by 6 bases, with 18 bases between.

CDR3 loop: CASSPRTSGTRIQFF. The CDR3 nucleotides are TGTGCCAGCAGTCCGCGGACTAGCGGAACCAGGATCCAGTTCTTC. The genes are TRBV7-9 and TRBJ2-1, with 10 bases identical to TRBD2. V shed 6 bases, J shed 13 bases, and the junction held 15 bases outside the gene matches. CDR3 length equals 15 residues. From germline, CDR1 is SEHNR and CDR2 FQNEAQ (reference sequence).

This clone was detected a few times. The CDR3 nucleotides read TGTGCCTGGAGTGGGTCCATGGGCGAGACCCAGTACTTC. Its translation: CAWSGSMGETQYF. The rearrangement links TRBV30 to TRBJ2-5, with D hard to call. The CDR3 contains 13 residues. Trimming removed 1 base at V and 5 bases at J, with 11 bases between. Per germline, CDR1 GTSNPN and CDR2 SVGIG (reference sequence).

The chain recombines TRBV29-1 with TRBJ1-2; 9 bases are shared with TRBD1. CDR1 SQVTM and CDR2 ANQGSEA come from the germline V gene. V shed 6 bases and J 4 bases; nucleotides not matched to a gene: 6. The CDR3 runs 13 residues. In DNA, the CDR3 is TGCAGCGTACCGATGGGACAGGGCTATGGCTACACCTTC. Translation gives CSVPMGQGYGYTF.

The sample holds a few counts of this clone. This chain uses TRBV29-1 with TRBJ1-5; D remains unclear. The CDR3 runs 13 residues. V gave up 4 bases and J gave up 3 bases, with 10 bases separating them. Germline CDR1 is SQVTM and CDR2 is ANQGSEA. The DNA of the CDR3 is TGCAGCGTTGTACTCCGTGCCAATCAGCCCCAGCATTTT. This encodes CSVVLRANQPQHF.

This clone occurred a few times. V usage is TRBV15 and J usage is TRBJ2-5, with D tentatively TRBD2 (5 bases). The germline V and J ends were trimmed by 3 bases and 4 bases, with 21 bases remaining between them. CDR1 and CDR2 from the germline V gene are LNHNV and YYDKDF (reference sequence). The CDR3 is 17 residues long. The CDR3 sequence is CATSRSRDLIRGETQYF. The CDR3 DNA reads as TGTGCCACCAGCAGGTCCCGAGACCTTATACGGGGAGAGACCCAGTACTTC. The full variable domain, in which reference TRBV15 and TRBJ2-5 provide the parts outside the CDR3, is DAMVIQNPRYQVTQFGKPVTLSCSQTLNHNVMYWYQQKSSQAPKLLFHYYDKDFNNEADTPDNFQSRRPNTSFCFLDIRSPGLGDTAMYLCATSRSRDLIRGETQYFGPGTRLLVL.

This clone has more than one count but fewer than ten. V and J are TRBV4-2 and TRBJ1-2; no firm D call. The CDR3 length is 16 residues. Germline CDR1 is LGHNA and CDR2 is YNFKEQ. Trimming removed 8 bases at V and 3 bases at J, with 22 bases between. This CDR3 is CASSRSGMGEDYGYTF. The DNA of the CDR3 is TGTGCCAGCTCCCGTAGTGGCATGGGCGAAGACTATGGCTACACCTTC.

The chain recombines TRBV5-4 with TRBJ2-7; no definite D call. This CDR3 is built from 11 residues. V gave up 0 bases and J gave up 6 bases, with 4 bases separating them. CDR1 and CDR2 (germline): SGHNT, YYREEE (reference sequence). In DNA form, the CDR3 reads TGTGCCAGCAGCTTGGAGCGCGAGCAGTACTTC. Translation gives CASSLEREQYF.

This clone was counted between two and nine times. In nucleotides, the CDR3 is TGTGCCACCAGCAGAGCCGGGACAGGGATAAACTATGGCTACACCTTC. Amino acids: CATSRAGTGINYGYTF. The V call is TRBV15, the J call TRBJ1-2; 9 bases align to TRBD1. Germline V gene sequence: CDR1 LNHNV, CDR2 YYDKDF (reference sequence). Unmatched junction bases numbered 5, after V lost 1 base and J lost 2 bases. The CDR3 loop spans 16 amino acids.

As regards this clone: This specimen includes other DNA sequences encoding the same CDR3. CDR3 sequence (DNA): TGTGCCAGCAGCGTAGGAGGGAGGGCGGATGAGCAGTTCTTC. Translation gives CASSVGGRADEQFF. The chain recombines TRBV9 with TRBJ2-1; TRBD2 aligns across 7 bases. Trimming cost V 0 bases and J 8 bases; bases outside gene matches: 5. CDR1 is SGDLS and CDR2 is YYNGEE in the germline V gene. The CDR3 loop spans 14 amino acids. Full variable domain (outside the CDR3, taken from reference TRBV9 and TRBJ2-1): DSGVTQTPKHLITATGQRVTLRCSPRSGDLSVYWYQQSLDQGLQFLIQYYNGEERAKGNILERFSAQQFPDLHSELNLSSLELGDSALYFCASSVGGRADEQFFGPGTRLTVL.

The V call is TRBV2, the J call TRBJ1-2, with D unclear. The CDR3 extends over 13 amino acids. The germline V and J ends were trimmed by 3 bases and 5 bases, with 10 bases remaining between them. Germline V lookup: CDR1 SNHLY, CDR2 FYNNEI. CDR3 in amino acids: CASSDRMWYGYTF. CDR3 bases: TGTGCCAGCAGTGACAGGATGTGGTATGGCTACACCTTC.

The V call is TRBV6-5, the J call TRBJ2-7, with D hard to call. Germline V gene lookup returns CDR1 MNHEY and CDR2 SVGAGI. This CDR3 comprises 11 residues. The germline V and J ends were trimmed by 5 bases and 1 base, with 3 bases remaining between them. CDR3 amino acids: CASSQSYEQYF. The DNA of the CDR3 is TGTGCCAGCAGTCAATCCTACGAGCAGTACTTC.

This clone was seen a handful of times. The V and J genes are TRBV4-2 and TRBJ2-2; tentatively, D is TRBD1 (6 bases). This CDR3 contains 16 residues. In germline, CDR1 is LGHNA, CDR2 YNFKEQ. V gave up 4 bases and J gave up 2 bases, with 14 bases separating them. The CDR3 DNA is TGTGCCAGCAGCCCTACCGGGACATTAAACACCGGGGAGCTGTTTTTT. Translation: CASSPTGTLNTGELFF.